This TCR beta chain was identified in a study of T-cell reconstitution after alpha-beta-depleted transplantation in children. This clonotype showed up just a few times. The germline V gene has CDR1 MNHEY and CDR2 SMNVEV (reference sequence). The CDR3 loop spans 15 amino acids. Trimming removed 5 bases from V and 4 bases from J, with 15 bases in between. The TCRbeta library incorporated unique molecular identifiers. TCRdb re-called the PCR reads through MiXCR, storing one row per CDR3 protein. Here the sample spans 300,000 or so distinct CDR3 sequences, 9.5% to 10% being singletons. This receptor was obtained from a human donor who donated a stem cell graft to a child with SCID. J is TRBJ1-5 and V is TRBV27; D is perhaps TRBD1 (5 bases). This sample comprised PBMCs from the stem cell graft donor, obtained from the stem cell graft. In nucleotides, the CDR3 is TGTGCCAGCAGTCCCGGGGGGGGACCTAATCAGCCCCAGCATTTT. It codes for CASSPGGGPNQPQHF.